Given below is one T cell receptor beta chain in context. Original handling: Reference gene primer amplification gave estimated nucleated cell counts. The table came from immunoSEQ multiplex PCR; TCRdb's copy has only in-frame clones and leaves some out. V and J calls and clone size come straight from that table; D and trimming were deduced from the DNA. The repertoire holds some 190,000 clones, with about 80% as singletons. The participants were between roughly 18 and 100 years old and came from roughly 24 US areas. The data were taken from a study of blood T cell repertoires in COVID-19. This receptor was identified in a man aged 55 to 69 who had been exposed to COVID-19. Input material: PBMCs or T cells enriched from blood (not recorded which).

In nucleotides, the CDR3 is TGTGCCAGCAGCTTGGACAGCCTACTTATGAACACTGAAGCTTTCTTT. Translation: CASSLDSLLMNTEAFF. V gene TRBV5-5 combines with J gene TRBJ1-1; no clear D gene. This CDR3 is 16 amino acids long. Germline CDR1 reads SGHKS; CDR2 reads YYEKEE (reference sequence). Trimming took 0 bases from V and 0 from J, leaving 12 bases between them.